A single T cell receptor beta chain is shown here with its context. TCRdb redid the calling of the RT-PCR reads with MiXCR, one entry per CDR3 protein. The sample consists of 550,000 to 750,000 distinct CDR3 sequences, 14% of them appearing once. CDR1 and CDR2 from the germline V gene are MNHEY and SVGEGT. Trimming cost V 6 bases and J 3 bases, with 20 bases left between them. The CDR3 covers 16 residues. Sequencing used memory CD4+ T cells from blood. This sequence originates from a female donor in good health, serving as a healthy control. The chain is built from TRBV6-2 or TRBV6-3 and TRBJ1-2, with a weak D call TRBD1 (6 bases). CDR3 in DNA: TGTGCCAGCAGACGACCGGGACACGGGGGCCACTATGGCTACACCTTC. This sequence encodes CASRRPGHGGHYGYTF.